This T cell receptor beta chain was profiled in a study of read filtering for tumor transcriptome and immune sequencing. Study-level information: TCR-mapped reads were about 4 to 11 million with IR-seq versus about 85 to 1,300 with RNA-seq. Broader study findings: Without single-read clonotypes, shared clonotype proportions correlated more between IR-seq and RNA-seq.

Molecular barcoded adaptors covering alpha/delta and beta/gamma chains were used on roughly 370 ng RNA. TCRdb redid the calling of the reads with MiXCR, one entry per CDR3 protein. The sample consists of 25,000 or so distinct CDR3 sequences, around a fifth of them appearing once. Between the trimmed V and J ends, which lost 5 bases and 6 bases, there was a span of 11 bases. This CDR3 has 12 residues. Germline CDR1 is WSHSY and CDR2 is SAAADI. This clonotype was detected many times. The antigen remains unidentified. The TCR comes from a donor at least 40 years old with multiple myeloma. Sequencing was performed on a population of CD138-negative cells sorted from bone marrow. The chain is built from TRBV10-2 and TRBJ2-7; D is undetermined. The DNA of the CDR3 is TGCGCCAGCAGTCTCGCAGCTTCCGAGCAGTACTTC. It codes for CASSLAASEQYF.